This TCR beta chain is from a study of siplizumab effects on memory and regulatory T cells. Assay: immunoSEQ multiplex PCR; the TCRdb copy retains only in-frame clones and omits some. The sample has some 110,000 clones; roughly 91% are singletons. V lost 1 base and J 1 base, leaving 10 bases between the germline ends. CDR3 length: 15 amino acids. Germline V lookup: CDR1 LNHDA, CDR2 SQIVND (reference sequence). Overall study results and limits: Unstimulated subsets contained matches for only a minor fraction of alloreactive clones. Suppressive capability of dividing Tregs from siplizumab cultures went unverified. Treg origin accounted for an average of nearly 70% of mappable alloreactive CD4+ clones with siplizumab and under 30% in controls.

Remarks on this clone: Its antigen is as yet unknown.

Specimen: CD4+ T cells sorted from blood. This clonotype was sampled from a human donor in good health. V and J are TRBV19 and TRBJ1-1; D ambiguous. In nucleotides, the CDR3 is TGTGCCAGTAGTATAGGGGGTATGAAGAACACTGAAGCTTTCTTT. Its protein is CASSIGGMKNTEAFF.